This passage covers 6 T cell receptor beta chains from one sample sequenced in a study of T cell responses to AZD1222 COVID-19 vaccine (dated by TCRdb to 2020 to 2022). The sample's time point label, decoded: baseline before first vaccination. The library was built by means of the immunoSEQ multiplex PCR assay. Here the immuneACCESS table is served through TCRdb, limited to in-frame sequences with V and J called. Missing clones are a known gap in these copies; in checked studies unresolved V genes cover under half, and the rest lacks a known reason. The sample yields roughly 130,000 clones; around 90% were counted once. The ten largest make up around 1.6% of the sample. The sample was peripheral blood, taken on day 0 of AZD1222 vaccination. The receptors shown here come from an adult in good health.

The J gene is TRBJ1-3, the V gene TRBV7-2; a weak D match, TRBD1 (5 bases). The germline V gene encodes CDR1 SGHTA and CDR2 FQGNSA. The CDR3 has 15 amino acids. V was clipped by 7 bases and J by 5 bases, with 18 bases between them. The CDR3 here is CASTPGRTRRNTIYF. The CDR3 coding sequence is TGTGCCAGCACCCCGGGGCGTACGAGGAGAAACACCATATATTTT.

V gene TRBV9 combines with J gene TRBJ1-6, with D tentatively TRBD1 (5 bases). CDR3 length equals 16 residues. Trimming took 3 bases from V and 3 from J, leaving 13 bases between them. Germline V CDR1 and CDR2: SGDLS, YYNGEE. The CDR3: CASSGSDIGYNSPLHF. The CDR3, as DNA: TGTGCCAGCAGCGGGTCGGACATCGGCTATAATTCACCCCTCCACTTT.

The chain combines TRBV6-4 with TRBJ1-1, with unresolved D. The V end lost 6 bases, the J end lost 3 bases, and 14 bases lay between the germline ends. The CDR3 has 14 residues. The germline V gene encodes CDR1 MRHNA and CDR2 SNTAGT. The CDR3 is CASRPTGRDTEAFF. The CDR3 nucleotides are TGTGCCAGCAGACCCACCGGGAGGGACACTGAAGCTTTCTTT.

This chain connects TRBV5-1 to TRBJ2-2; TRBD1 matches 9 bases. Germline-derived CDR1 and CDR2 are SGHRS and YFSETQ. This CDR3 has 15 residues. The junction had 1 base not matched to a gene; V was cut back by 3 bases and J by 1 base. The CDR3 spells CASSWGQGNTGELFF. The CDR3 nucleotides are TGCGCCAGCAGCTGGGGACAGGGGAACACCGGGGAGCTGTTTTTT.

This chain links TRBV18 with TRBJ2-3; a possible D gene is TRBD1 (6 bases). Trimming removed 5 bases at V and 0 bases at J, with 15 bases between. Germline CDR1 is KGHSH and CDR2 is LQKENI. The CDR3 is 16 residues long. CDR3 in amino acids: CASSSFLGASTDTQYF. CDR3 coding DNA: TGTGCCAGCTCATCTTTTCTGGGGGCTAGCACAGATACGCAGTATTTT.

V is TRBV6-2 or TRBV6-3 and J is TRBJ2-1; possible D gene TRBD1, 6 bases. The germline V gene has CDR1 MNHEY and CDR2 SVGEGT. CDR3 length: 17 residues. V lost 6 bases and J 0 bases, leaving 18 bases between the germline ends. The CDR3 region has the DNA TGTGCCAGCAGCCCTCTCCATTACAGGGACTCCTACAATGAGCAGTTCTTC. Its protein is CASSPLHYRDSYNEQFF.